This T cell receptor (beta chain) was recovered during a study of blood T cell repertoires in COVID-19. Between the trimmed V and J ends, which lost 5 bases and 1 base, there was a span of 8 bases. The CDR3 extends over 13 amino acids. Germline V CDR1 and CDR2: KGHSH, LQKENI. As handled by the study authors: Amplification with reference gene primers provided the estimates of nucleated cell counts. Produced via immunoSEQ multiplex PCR; TCRdb's table is partial and in-frame only. V, J and clone size derive from that table, while D and trimming were established from the DNA sequence. The repertoire holds roughly 380,000 clones, with approximately 89% as singletons.

The clonotype was recovered from a woman in her thirties or forties with COVID-19, enrolled during active disease. Material: peripheral blood. This chain links TRBV18 with TRBJ1-1; D gene unclear. CDR3 region: CASSEVQNTEAFF. CDR3 bases: TGTGCCAGCTCAGAGGTCCAGAACACTGAAGCTTTCTTT. Supplemented by reference TRBV18 and TRBJ1-1, the full variable domain reads NAGVMQNPRHLVRRRGQEARLRCSPMKGHSHVYWYRQLPEEGLKFMVYLQKENIIDESGMPKERFSAEFPKEGPSILRIQQVVRGDSAAYFCASSEVQNTEAFFGQGTRLTVV.